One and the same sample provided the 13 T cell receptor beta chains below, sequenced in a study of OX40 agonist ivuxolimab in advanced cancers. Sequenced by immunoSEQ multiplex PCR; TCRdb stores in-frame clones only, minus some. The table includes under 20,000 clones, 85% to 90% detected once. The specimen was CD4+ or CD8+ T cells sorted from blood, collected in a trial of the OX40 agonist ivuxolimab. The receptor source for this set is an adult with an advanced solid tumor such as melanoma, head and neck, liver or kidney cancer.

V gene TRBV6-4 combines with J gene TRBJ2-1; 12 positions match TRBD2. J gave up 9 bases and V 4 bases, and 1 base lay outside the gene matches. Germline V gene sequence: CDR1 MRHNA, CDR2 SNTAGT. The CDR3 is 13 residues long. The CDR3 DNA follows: TGTGCCAGCAGTGTACTAGCGGGAGGTGAGCAGTTCTTC. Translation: CASSVLAGGEQFF.

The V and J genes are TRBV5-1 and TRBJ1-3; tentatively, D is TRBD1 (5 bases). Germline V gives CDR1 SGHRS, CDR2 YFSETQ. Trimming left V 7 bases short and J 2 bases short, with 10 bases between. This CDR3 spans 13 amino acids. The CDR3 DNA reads TGCGCCAGCCAGGACAACCCTGGAAACACCATATATTTT. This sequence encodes CASQDNPGNTIYF.

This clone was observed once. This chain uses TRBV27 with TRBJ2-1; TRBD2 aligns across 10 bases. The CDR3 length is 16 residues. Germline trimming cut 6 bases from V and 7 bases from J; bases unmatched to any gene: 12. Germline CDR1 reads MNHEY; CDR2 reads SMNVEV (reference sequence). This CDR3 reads CASRLAGAARGNEQFF. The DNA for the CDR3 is TGTGCCAGCAGGCTAGCGGGAGCCGCGCGGGGGAATGAGCAGTTCTTC.

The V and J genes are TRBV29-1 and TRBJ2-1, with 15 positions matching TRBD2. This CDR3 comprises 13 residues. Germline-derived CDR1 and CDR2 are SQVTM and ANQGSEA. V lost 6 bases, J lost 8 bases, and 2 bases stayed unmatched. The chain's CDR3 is CSVGLAGGDEQFF. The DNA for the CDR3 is TGCAGCGTGGGACTAGCGGGAGGTGATGAGCAGTTCTTC.

For the CDR3, the DNA is TGTGCCAGTCGGGGACAGGAGAGCTCCTACAATGAGCAGTTCTTC. As protein: CASRGQESSYNEQFF. This rearrangement joins TRBV19 to TRBJ2-1; TRBD1 agrees at 8 bases. The CDR3 is made up of 15 amino acids. Losses at the gene ends were 8 bases for V and 0 bases for J; bases not matched to a gene: 6. Germline V gene data show CDR1 as LNHDA and CDR2 as SQIVND (reference sequence).

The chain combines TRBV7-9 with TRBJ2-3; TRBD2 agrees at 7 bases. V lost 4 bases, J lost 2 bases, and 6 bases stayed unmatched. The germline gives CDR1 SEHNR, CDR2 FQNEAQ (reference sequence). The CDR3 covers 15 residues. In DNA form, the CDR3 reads TGTGCCAGCAGCTCTCTAGCGGAGGACACAGATACGCAGTATTTT. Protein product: CASSSLAEDTDTQYF. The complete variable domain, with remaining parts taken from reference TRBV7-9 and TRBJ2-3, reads DTGVSQNPRHKITKRGQNVTFRCDPISEHNRLYWYRQTLGQGPEFLTYFQNEAQLEKSRLLSDRFSAERPKGSFSTLEIQRTEQGDSAMYLCASSSLAEDTDTQYFGPGTRLTVL.

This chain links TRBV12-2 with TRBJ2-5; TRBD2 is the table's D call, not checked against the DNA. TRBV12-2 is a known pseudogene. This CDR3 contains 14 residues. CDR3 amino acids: CASRLAKRRETQYF. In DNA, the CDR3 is TGTGCAAGTCGCTTAGCGAAGAGGCGAGAGACCCAGTACTTC.

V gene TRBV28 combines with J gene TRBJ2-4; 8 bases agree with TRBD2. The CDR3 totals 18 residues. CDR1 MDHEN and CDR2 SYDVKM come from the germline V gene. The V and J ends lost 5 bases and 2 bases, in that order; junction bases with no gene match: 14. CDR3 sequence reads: CASSGRGAGVLTKNIQYF. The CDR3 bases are TGTGCCAGCAGTGGTCGCGGAGCGGGAGTTCTAACCAAAAACATTCAGTACTTC.

CDR3 sequence reads: CASSTGQGYEQYF. The CDR3 DNA follows: TGTGCCAGCAGCACTGGACAGGGGTACGAGCAGTACTTC. The rearrangement joins TRBV7-3 to TRBJ2-7; 9 bases match TRBD1. The CDR3 sequence is 13 residues long. Germline lookup yields CDR1 SGHTA and CDR2 FQGTGA. The V gene end was trimmed by 5 bases and the J gene end by 4 bases; junction bases not matched to a gene: 3.

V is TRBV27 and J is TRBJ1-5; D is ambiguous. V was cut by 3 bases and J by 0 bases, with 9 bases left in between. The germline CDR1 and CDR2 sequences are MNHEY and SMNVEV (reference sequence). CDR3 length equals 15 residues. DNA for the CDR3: TGTGCCAGCAGTTTTTACGGAGATAGCAATCAGCCCCAGCATTTT. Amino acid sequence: CASSFYGDSNQPQHF.

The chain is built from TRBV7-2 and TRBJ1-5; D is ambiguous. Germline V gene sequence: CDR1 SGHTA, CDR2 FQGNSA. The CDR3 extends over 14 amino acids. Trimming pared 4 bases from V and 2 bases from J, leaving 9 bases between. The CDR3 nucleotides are TGTGCCAGCAGCTCCCAAGGTGGCAATCAGCCCCAGCATTTT. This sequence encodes CASSSQGGNQPQHF.

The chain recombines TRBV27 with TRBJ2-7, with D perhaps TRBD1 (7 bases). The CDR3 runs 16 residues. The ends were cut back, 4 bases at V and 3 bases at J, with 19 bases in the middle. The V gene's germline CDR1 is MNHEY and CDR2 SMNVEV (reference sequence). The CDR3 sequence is CASSYQAGGIFYEQYF. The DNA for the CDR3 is TGTGCCAGCAGTTATCAGGCAGGGGGGATTTTCTACGAGCAGTACTTC.

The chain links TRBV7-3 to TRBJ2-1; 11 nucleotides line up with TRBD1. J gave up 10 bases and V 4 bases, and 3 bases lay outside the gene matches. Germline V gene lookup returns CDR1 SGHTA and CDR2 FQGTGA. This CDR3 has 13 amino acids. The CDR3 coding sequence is TGTGCCAGCAGCTCGGGACAGGGGGGAGAGCAGTTCTTC. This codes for CASSSGQGGEQFF.